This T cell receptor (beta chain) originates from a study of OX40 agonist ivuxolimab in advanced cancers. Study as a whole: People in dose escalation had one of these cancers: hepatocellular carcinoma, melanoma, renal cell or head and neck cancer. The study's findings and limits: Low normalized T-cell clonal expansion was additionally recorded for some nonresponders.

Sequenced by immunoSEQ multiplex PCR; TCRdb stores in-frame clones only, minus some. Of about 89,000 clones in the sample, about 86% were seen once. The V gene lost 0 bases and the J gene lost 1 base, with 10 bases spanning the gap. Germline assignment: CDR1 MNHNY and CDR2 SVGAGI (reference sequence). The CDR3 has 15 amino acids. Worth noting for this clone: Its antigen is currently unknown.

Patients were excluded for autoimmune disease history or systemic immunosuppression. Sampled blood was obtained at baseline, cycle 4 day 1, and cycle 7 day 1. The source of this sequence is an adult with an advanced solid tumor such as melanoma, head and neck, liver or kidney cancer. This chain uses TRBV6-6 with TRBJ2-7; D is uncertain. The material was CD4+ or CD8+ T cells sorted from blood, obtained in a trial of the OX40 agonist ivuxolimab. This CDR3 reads CASSYSAPHSYEQYF. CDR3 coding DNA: TGTGCCAGCAGTTACTCGGCTCCCCATTCCTACGAGCAGTACTTC.